The source of this TCR beta chain is a study of blood T cell repertoires in COVID-19. Study in general: Some COVID-19 samples were acute and others convalescent; all came from the United States, Italy and Spain. PBMCs, B-cell-depleted T cells, or T cells were the source of the cDNA or gDNA that made up the material.

Germline V gene lookup returns CDR1 SGHRS and CDR2 YFSETQ. The CDR3 extends over 11 amino acids. V was pared by 4 bases and J by 4 bases, with 5 bases between. Per the authors' pipeline: Counts of nucleated cells, estimated from reference gene primer amplification, were obtained. Data came from immunoSEQ multiplex PCR; TCRdb stores just in-frame clones and leaves some out. For V, J and clone size, that table is used; D and trimming come from the DNA. The sample lists some 100,000 clones; over 85% were seen once. Sample: peripheral blood. The source is a man in his 70s with acute or convalescent COVID-19. The chain carries TRBV5-1 and TRBJ1-1, with D uncertain. CDR3 sequence: CASSGGTEAFF. Here the CDR3 DNA reads TGCGCCAGCAGCGGAGGCACTGAAGCTTTCTTT.